This is a list of T cell receptor beta chains from one sample in a study of T cells in Graves' hyperthyroidism and ophthalmopathy. One entry per CDR3 protein results from TCRdb running MiXCR on the multiplex PCR reads. The table includes fewer than 400,000 distinct CDR3 sequences, roughly 25% detected once. Sequenced material: blood. These receptors all come from a man aged 50 to 60 with Graves' hyperthyroidism. Each CDR3 is given with its conserved first and last residue. The D gene is left open where the match is weak. The size field is filled for only some rows; it gives once, few, many or a size class.

15,many,NA,TRBV6-5,TRBJ2-7,TGTGCCAGCAGTTACCGGGACGGAACCTCCTACGAGCAGTACTTC,CASSYRDGTSYEQYF
13,NA,TRBD1,TRBV11-2,TRBJ2-7,TGTGCCAGCAGCCTGGGACAGTACTACGAGCAGTACTTC,CASSLGQYYEQYF
17,few,NA,TRBV12-3/TRBV12-4,TRBJ2-3,TGTGCCAGCAGACCTAGGGATCAAGGTCTAAGCACAGATACGCAGTATTTT,CASRPRDQGLSTDTQYF
18,few,NA,TRBV20-1,TRBJ2-3,TGCAGTGCTAGAGGCCTTCCACGGGGCGGGGACCTCACAGATACGCAGTATTTT,CSARGLPRGGDLTDTQYF
14,many,NA,TRBV7-8,TRBJ2-7,TGTGCCAGCAGCTTAGACGGGTACTCCTACGAGCAGTACTTC,CASSLDGYSYEQYF
13,NA,NA,TRBV6-1,TRBJ1-3,TGTGCCAGCACCGAAATTTCTGGAAACACCATATATTTT,CASTEISGNTIYF
15,NA,NA,TRBV12-3/TRBV12-4,TRBJ2-3,TGTGCCAGCAGTGATAGCGGAACCCGCACAGATACGCAGTATTTT,CASSDSGTRTDTQYF
15,NA,NA,TRBV2,TRBJ1-5,TGTGCCAGCAGTAAGAGGTTATCAAGGGATCAGCCCCAGCATTTT,CASSKRLSRDQPQHF
14,few,NA,TRBV19,TRBJ2-1,TGTGCCAGCGATAAAGCATCGGGGTACAATGAGCAGTTCTTC,CASDKASGYNEQFF
15,many,NA,TRBV7-8,TRBJ2-3,TGTGCCAGCAGGGAGGGGATTGGCTTCACAGATACGCAGTATTTT,CASREGIGFTDTQYF
14,many,NA,TRBV12-3/TRBV12-4,TRBJ2-7,TGTGCCAGCAGTCATGAGACAGGCTACTACGAGCAGTACTTC,CASSHETGYYEQYF